One TCR beta chain is described in this entry. These data belong to a study of blood T cell repertoires in COVID-19. For the study at large: The origin of the acute and convalescent COVID-19 samples was the United States, Italy and Spain. Sample material is recorded as cDNA or gDNA derived from T cells, B-cell-depleted T cells, or PBMCs.

V lost 5 bases and J lost 4, with 14 bases in between. This CDR3 has 14 residues. Looked up from germline, CDR1 is SGHAT and CDR2 is FQDESV (reference sequence). In the original workflow: Amplification of reference gene primers provided the estimated nucleated cell counts. Only in-frame clones appear in the TCRdb table, and some are missing; sequencing was by immunoSEQ multiplex PCR. V and J calls and clone size are given by that table; D and trimming were obtained from the DNA. The profile shows some 200,000 clones, about 80% of them singletons. The chain is built from TRBV11-1 and TRBJ2-5, with D maybe TRBD1 (5 bases). The receptor was derived from a human donor with acute or convalescent COVID-19. The donor label of this sample is uncertain. The sequencing sample was made of peripheral blood. CDR3 amino acids: CASSVTQGPETQYF. CDR3 bases: TGTGCCAGCAGCGTAACTCAGGGCCCAGAGACCCAGTACTTC.